This TCR beta chain comes out of a study of T-cell reconstitution after alpha-beta-depleted transplantation in children. For this clonotype: Its antigen is unidentified.

Construction of the TCRbeta library involved unique molecular identifiers. TCRdb analysed the PCR reads with MiXCR anew, one entry per CDR3 protein. Of 440,000 or so distinct CDR3 sequences listed, over 40% were seen once; the top ten hold 25% to 30%. Points from the study as a whole: Newly made T cells mostly supplied T-cell counts and diversity one year after transplant. Expanded graft clones, several hundred of them, were reportedly the source of alpha-beta T cells about two months after transplant. Surviving recipient T cells and thymic progenitors underlay high day-60 TCRbeta diversity in some patients.

The sequence was obtained from a girl aged 2-9 years with aplastic anemia, due to receive a stem cell transplant. The material sequenced was PBMCs, taken before TCRalphabeta/CD19-depleted stem cell transplant.

CDR3 nucleotides: TGTGCCAGCACTAAGGGACTAGCGAGCTCCTACGAGCAGTACTTC. Residues: CASTKGLASSYEQYF. The rearrangement joins TRBV6-1 to TRBJ2-7, with TRBD2 matching 10 bases. J gave up 0 bases and V 7 bases, and 6 bases lay outside the gene matches. The CDR3 covers 15 residues. CDR1 is MNHNS and CDR2 is SASEGT in the germline V gene.